Listed here are 14 T cell receptor beta chains from one sample, sequenced in a study of shared clonotypes between healthy human individuals. CD8 cells classed as naive were CD45RO-negative and positively selected for CCR7, excluding terminally differentiated effector memory CD45RA+ cells. Clones were sequenced by immunoSEQ multiplex PCR, and TCRdb holds only the in-frame ones, with some missing. The sample contains approximately 2,200,000 clones, 85% to 95% of which appear only once. Source material: naive CD8+ T cells from PBMCs. Every receptor here comes from a man between 18 and 35 years old in good health. Some clones in this sample may be carry-over from other donors' samples.

V usage is TRBV27 and J usage is TRBJ1-2; D may be TRBD1 (5 bases). Germline V gene sequence: CDR1 MNHEY, CDR2 SMNVEV (reference sequence). The CDR3 covers 15 residues. V lost 7 bases and J 6 bases, leaving 21 bases between the germline ends. CDR3 DNA sequence: TGTGCCAGCAATCGGGCGACACGGACAAATGATGGCTACACCTTC. It codes for CASNRATRTNDGYTF.

This clone has only one observation. The chain couples TRBV15 to TRBJ2-4; 9 bases fit TRBD1. CDR1 is LNHNV, CDR2 YYDKDF, per germline (reference sequence). V shed 0 bases and J 9 bases; nucleotides not matched to a gene: 6. This CDR3 region has 15 residues. This CDR3 reads CATSRDLGTGSIQYF. For the CDR3, the DNA is TGTGCCACCAGCAGAGATTTAGGGACAGGGAGCATTCAGTACTTC.

This clone occurred a few times. The chain combines TRBV7-9 with TRBJ2-2; 7 bases fit TRBD2. From germline, CDR1 is SEHNR and CDR2 FQNEAQ (reference sequence). The CDR3 sequence is 13 residues long. Trimming at V came to 6 bases and at J to 10 bases, leaving 8 bases not matched to a gene. The chain's CDR3 is CASRPNRGEELFF. CDR3 DNA sequence: TGTGCCAGCAGACCTAATCGGGGGGAGGAGCTGTTTTTT.

The V and J genes are TRBV7-9 and TRBJ1-2; D may be TRBD1 (5 bases). CDR3 length: 18 residues. In germline, CDR1 is SEHNR, CDR2 FQNEAQ (reference sequence). The germline V and J ends were trimmed by 5 bases and 4 bases, with 26 bases remaining between them. CDR3 amino acids: CASSGGDGRAPLAYGYTF. In DNA, the CDR3 is TGTGCCAGCAGCGGGGGAGATGGCAGGGCCCCTTTGGCCTATGGCTACACCTTC.

This chain links TRBV27 with TRBJ2-5; D gene unclear. The ends were cut back, 5 bases at V and 1 base at J, with 14 bases in the middle. Germline CDR1 and CDR2: MNHEY and SMNVEV (reference sequence). This CDR3 has 15 amino acids. The CDR3 nucleotides read TGTGCCAGCAGTCTCCCCTTTGTGGTCCAAGAGACCCAGTACTTC. Translation gives CASSLPFVVQETQYF.

This chain links TRBV10-2 with TRBJ1-1, with 10 positions matching TRBD1. The CDR3 has 17 amino acids. Trimming cost V 3 bases and J 4 bases; bases outside gene matches: 11. Germline V gene lookup returns CDR1 WSHSY and CDR2 SAAADI. CDR3 sequence (DNA): TGCGCCAGCAGTGAACGGTATAGGACAGGGGGATCCACTGAAGCTTTCTTT. Translating gives CASSERYRTGGSTEAFF.

The sample holds a few counts of this clone. V usage is TRBV18 and J usage is TRBJ2-1; the D gene is possibly TRBD2 (5 bases). The germline CDR1 and CDR2 sequences are KGHSH and LQKENI. Deletions cut 1 base from V and 7 bases from J, with 17 bases between. The CDR3 runs 16 residues. The CDR3, as DNA: TGTGCCAGCTCACCACAGGGCGTCCACCCGGGGAATGAGCAGTTCTTC. It encodes CASSPQGVHPGNEQFF.

The rearrangement joins TRBV27 to TRBJ2-7; D possibly uses TRBD1 or TRBD2 (6 bases each). V lost 4 bases to trimming and J lost 6 bases, with 16 bases between them. This CDR3 is 14 amino acids long. Germline V gene sequence: CDR1 MNHEY, CDR2 SMNVEV (reference sequence). The CDR3 loop is CASSSLFGGAEQYF. CDR3 coding DNA: TGTGCCAGCAGTTCCCTTTTCGGGGGCGCCGAGCAGTACTTC.

The chain joins TRBV27 to TRBJ2-7; D may be TRBD1 (6 bases). Germline lookup yields CDR1 MNHEY and CDR2 SMNVEV (reference sequence). This CDR3 is 15 amino acids long. Between the trimmed V and J ends, which lost 5 bases and 3 bases, there was a span of 17 bases. In DNA, the CDR3 is TGTGCCAGCAGTCACGGGACACTTGGAGGCTACGAGCAGTACTTC. Translated: CASSHGTLGGYEQYF.

This clone appeared once. V usage is TRBV7-3 and J usage is TRBJ2-1; 9 bases are shared with TRBD1. Germline V gene sequence: CDR1 SGHTA, CDR2 FQGTGA. This CDR3 comprises 15 residues. The trim removed 5 bases at V and 0 bases at J, leaving 2 bases unmatched. CDR3: CASSRDRASYNEQFF. The CDR3 DNA sequence: TGTGCCAGCAGCAGGGACAGGGCCTCCTACAATGAGCAGTTCTTC.

Remarks on this clone: Additional DNA sequences in this sample encode the identical CDR3. This chain links TRBV6-5 with TRBJ2-7, with a weak D call TRBD2 (5 bases). CDR3 size: 13 residues. V lost 2 bases to trimming and J lost 3 bases, with 8 bases between them. Per the germline V gene, CDR1 is MNHEY and CDR2 is SVGAGI. The DNA of the CDR3 is TGTGCCAGCAGTTACCTGAGCGGCTACGAGCAGTACTTC. This translates into CASSYLSGYEQYF.

The rearrangement links TRBV4-1 to TRBJ2-1; 8 bases line up with TRBD2. Germline values: CDR1 MGHRA, CDR2 YSYEKL. The CDR3 is 16 amino acids. Germline trimming cut 10 bases from V and 8 bases from J; bases unmatched to any gene: 19. The CDR3 DNA reads as TGCGCCACCGTCCCGGAAGGCGGGAGGTCTCTGGATGAGCAGTTCTTC. Its translation: CATVPEGGRSLDEQFF.

On this clone: Additional DNA sequences in this sample encode the identical CDR3. The V call is TRBV19, the J call TRBJ2-2, with D unclear. Germline CDR1 and CDR2: LNHDA and SQIVND (reference sequence). V shed 3 bases and J shed 4 bases, with 6 bases lying between them. The length of the CDR3 is 13 residues. The chain's CDR3 is CASSIISTGELFF. Written as DNA, the CDR3 is TGTGCCAGTAGTATTATTAGCACCGGGGAGCTGTTTTTT.

The chain employs TRBV27 and TRBJ2-2, with D perhaps matching TRBD2 (6 bases). The CDR3 runs 14 residues. Germline CDR1 is MNHEY and CDR2 is SMNVEV (reference sequence). V lost 6 bases and J 4 bases, leaving 12 bases between the germline ends. The CDR3 bases are TGTGCCAGCAGGAACTGGCGGGGCACCGGGGAGCTGTTTTTT. Its protein is CASRNWRGTGELFF.